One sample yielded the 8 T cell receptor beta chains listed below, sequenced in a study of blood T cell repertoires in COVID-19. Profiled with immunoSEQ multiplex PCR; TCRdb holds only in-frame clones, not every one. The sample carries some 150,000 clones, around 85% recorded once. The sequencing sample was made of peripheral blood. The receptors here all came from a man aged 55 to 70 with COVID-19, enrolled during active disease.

The CDR3 DNA reads as TGCAGCGTTCGGGTAATAACTAACTATGGCTACACCTTC. Its protein product is CSVRVITNYGYTF. The chain carries TRBV29-1 and TRBJ1-2; no reliable D call. Trimming stripped 5 bases from V and 0 bases from J, with 10 bases between. There are 13 residues in the CDR3. CDR1 and CDR2 (germline): SQVTM, ANQGSEA.

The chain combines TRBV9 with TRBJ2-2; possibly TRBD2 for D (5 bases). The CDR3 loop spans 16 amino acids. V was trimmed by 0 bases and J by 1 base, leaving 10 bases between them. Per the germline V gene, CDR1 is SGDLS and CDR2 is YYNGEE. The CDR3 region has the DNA TGTGCCAGCAGCGTAGGAGCTAGCTGGAACACCGGGGAGCTGTTTTTT. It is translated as CASSVGASWNTGELFF.

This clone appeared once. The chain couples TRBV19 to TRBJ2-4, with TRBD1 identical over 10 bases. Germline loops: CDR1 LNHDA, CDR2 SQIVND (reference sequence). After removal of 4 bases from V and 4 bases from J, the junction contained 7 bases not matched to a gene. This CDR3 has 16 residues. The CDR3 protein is CASSTATGQGKNIQYF. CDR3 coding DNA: TGTGCCAGTAGTACGGCTACGGGACAGGGGAAAAACATTCAGTACTTC.

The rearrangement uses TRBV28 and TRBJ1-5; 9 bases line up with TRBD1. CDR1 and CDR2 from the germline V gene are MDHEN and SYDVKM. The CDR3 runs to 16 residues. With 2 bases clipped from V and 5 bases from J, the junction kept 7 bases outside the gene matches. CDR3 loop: CASSLKGQGMYQPQHF. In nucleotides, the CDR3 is TGTGCCAGCAGTTTAAAGGGACAGGGCATGTATCAGCCCCAGCATTTT.

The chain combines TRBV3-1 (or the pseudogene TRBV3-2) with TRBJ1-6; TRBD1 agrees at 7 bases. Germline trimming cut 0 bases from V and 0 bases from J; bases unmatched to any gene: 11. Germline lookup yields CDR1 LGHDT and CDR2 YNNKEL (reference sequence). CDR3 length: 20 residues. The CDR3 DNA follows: TGTGCCAGCAGCCAAGATCGTAGGGGGCGATCCAGCTCCTATAATTCACCCCTCCACTTT. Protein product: CASSQDRRGRSSSYNSPLHF.

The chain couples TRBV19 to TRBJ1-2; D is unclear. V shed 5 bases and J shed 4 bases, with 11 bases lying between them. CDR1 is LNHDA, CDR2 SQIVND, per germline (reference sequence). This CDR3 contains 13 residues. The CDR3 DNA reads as TGTGCCAGTAGTTTAACATCTCGCTATGGCTACACCTTC. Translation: CASSLTSRYGYTF.

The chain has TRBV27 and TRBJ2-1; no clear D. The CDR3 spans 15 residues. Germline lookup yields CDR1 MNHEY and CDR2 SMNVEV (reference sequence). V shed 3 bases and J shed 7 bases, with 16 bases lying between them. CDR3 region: CASSFVRARRNEQFF. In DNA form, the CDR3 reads TGTGCCAGCAGTTTCGTTAGAGCGCGCCGTAATGAGCAGTTCTTC.

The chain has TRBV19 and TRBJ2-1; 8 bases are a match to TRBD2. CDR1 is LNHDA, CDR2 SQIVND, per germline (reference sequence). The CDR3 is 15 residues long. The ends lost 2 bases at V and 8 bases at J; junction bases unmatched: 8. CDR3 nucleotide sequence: TGTGCCAGTAGTATATGGGGACTAGGTTCGGATGAGCAGTTCTTC. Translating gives CASSIWGLGSDEQFF.